One sample yielded the 18 T cell receptor beta chains listed below, sequenced in a study of T-cell memory formation after mild COVID-19. TCRdb re-called the 5' RACE reads with MiXCR, one entry per CDR3 protein. The sample shows roughly 240,000 distinct CDR3 sequences, 15% to 19% of them seen only once. Sequenced material: PBMCs or a T cell subset sorted from them (not recorded which). These receptors originate from an adult woman who had mild COVID-19 (a few samples of this study predate the infection). Cell type and time point are not known.

This clonotype was seen repeatedly, ten times or more. The V gene is TRBV6-5, the J gene TRBJ2-4; D is possibly TRBD1 (6 bases). The CDR3 has 15 residues. Germline-derived CDR1 and CDR2 are MNHEY and SVGAGI. Trimming took off 6 bases at V and 6 bases at J, with 18 bases between the two ends. The DNA of the CDR3 is TGTGCCAGCAGCTCCCCGGGGCAGGGGATAAACATTCAGTACTTC. Translated, it gives CASSSPGQGINIQYF.

The chain uses TRBV12-3 or TRBV12-4 and TRBJ1-1; D unresolved. The CDR3 is made up of 10 amino acids. V shed 3 bases and J shed 11 bases, with 7 bases lying between them. DNA for the CDR3: TGTGCCAGCAGTTTGTCTGGGGCTTTCTTT. Its protein is CASSLSGAFF.

This clonotype was picked up a small number of times. This sequence joins TRBV9 and TRBJ2-3, with D uncertain. The CDR3 is 14 residues long. Trimming shortened V by 0 bases and J by 1 base, and 6 bases separated the two germline ends. Germline CDR1 SGDLS, CDR2 YYNGEE. The DNA of the CDR3 is TGTGCCAGCAGCGTAGAGGGCCGCACAGATACGCAGTATTTT. Amino acid sequence: CASSVEGRTDTQYF.

This clonotype was picked up many times. The genes are TRBV5-1 and TRBJ1-1; D is undetermined. V shed 0 bases and J shed 0 bases, with 9 bases lying between them. The CDR3 spans 15 residues. Per the germline V gene, CDR1 is SGHRS and CDR2 is YFSETQ. CDR3 protein: CASSLGTAMNTEAFF. As DNA, the CDR3 is TGCGCCAGCAGCTTGGGGACGGCTATGAACACTGAAGCTTTCTTT.

The chain carries TRBV5-1 and TRBJ1-4; D perhaps matches TRBD1 (6 bases). With 3 bases removed from V and 7 bases from J, the gap between germline ends came to 16 bases. The CDR3 loop spans 15 amino acids. The germline gives CDR1 SGHRS, CDR2 YFSETQ. The CDR3 reads CASSSQGTGTEKLFF. CDR3 DNA: TGCGCCAGCAGCTCCCAGGGGACTGGGACTGAAAAACTGTTTTTT.

This clonotype was recorded a few times. This chain connects TRBV6-1 to TRBJ1-1; 7 bases line up with TRBD1. Germline assignment: CDR1 MNHNS and CDR2 SASEGT. With V trimmed by 5 bases and J by 1 base, 10 bases remained unmatched. The length of the CDR3 is 16 residues. The CDR3 DNA sequence: TGTGCCAGCAGTCCCCAGGGGGGACATACGAACACTGAAGCTTTCTTT. Protein: CASSPQGGHTNTEAFF.

CDR3 in amino acids: CASSYNRGRTEAFF. CDR3 nucleotide sequence: TGTGCCAGCAGTTACAACAGGGGGCGAACTGAAGCTTTCTTT. The chain joins TRBV6-2 or TRBV6-3 to TRBJ1-1, with TRBD1 matching over 9 bases. V dropped 2 bases and J dropped 5; count of bases not matched to a gene: 3. In germline, CDR1 is MNHEY, CDR2 SVGEGT. CDR3 length: 14 amino acids.

This chain uses TRBV12-3 or TRBV12-4 with TRBJ2-1, with TRBD2 identical over 13 bases. This CDR3 spans 15 amino acids. J gave up 9 bases and V 3 bases, and 5 bases lay outside the gene matches. CDR3 region: CASSFTTSGRGEQFF. The CDR3 DNA follows: TGTGCCAGCAGTTTTACAACTAGCGGGAGGGGTGAGCAGTTCTTC.

This clonotype was detected only a few times. This chain joins TRBV3-2 and TRBJ1-3. TRBV3-2 is labeled a pseudogene. The CDR3 sequence is 17 residues long. The DNA of the CDR3 is TGTGCCAGCAGCCAAGAGAGTAGAGCTAGCTCTGGAAACACCATATATTTT. This encodes CASSQESRASSGNTIYF.

V gene TRBV3-1 combines with J gene TRBJ2-6; possibly TRBD1 for D (6 bases). The CDR3 is 17 residues long. Trimming took 7 bases from V and 0 from J, leaving 16 bases between them. Germline lookup yields CDR1 LGHDT and CDR2 YNNKEL (reference sequence). The CDR3 DNA reads as TGTGCCAGCACCCCCGGGACAATCTCCTCTGGGGCCAACGTCCTGACTTTC. It yields the protein CASTPGTISSGANVLTF.

This clonotype was picked up a small number of times. The rearrangement joins TRBV7-2 to TRBJ1-1, with 7 bases identical to TRBD1. Germline CDR1 SGHTA, CDR2 FQGNSA. This CDR3 has 15 amino acids. J was trimmed by 4 bases and V by 3 bases; bases with no gene match: 8. This CDR3 is CASSLDFRGGTEAFF. The CDR3 region has the DNA TGTGCCAGCAGCTTGGATTTCAGGGGGGGCACTGAAGCTTTCTTT.

This clonotype occurred many times. The V gene is TRBV12-3 or TRBV12-4, the J gene TRBJ2-7; no definite D call. The CDR3 extends over 11 amino acids. The V and J ends lost 4 bases and 4 bases respectively, with 5 bases between them. This CDR3 is CASSSIYEQYF. The CDR3 DNA follows: TGTGCCAGCAGTTCCATATACGAGCAGTACTTC.

The chain has TRBV20-1 and TRBJ2-2, with D hard to call. Trimming stripped 3 bases from V and 2 bases from J, with 7 bases between. There are 13 residues in the CDR3. CDR1 DFQATT and CDR2 SNEGSKA come from the germline V gene (reference sequence). In DNA, the CDR3 is TGCAGTGCTAGGCCCTCAAACACCGGGGAGCTGTTTTTT. Protein product: CSARPSNTGELFF.

The chain employs TRBV7-9 and TRBJ2-3; tentative D call: TRBD2 (6 bases). V was trimmed by 5 bases and J by 6 bases, leaving 9 bases between them. CDR1 is SEHNR and CDR2 is FQNEAQ in the germline V gene (reference sequence). The CDR3 runs to 12 residues. CDR3 nucleotides: TGTGCCAGCAGCCCGGAGGGGGATACGCAGTATTTT. Protein: CASSPEGDTQYF.

The chain recombines TRBV25-1 with TRBJ2-1; D is perhaps TRBD1 or TRBD2 (5 bases each). Germline CDR1 reads MGHDK; CDR2 reads SYGVNS. V was cut by 4 bases and J by 16 bases, with 14 bases left in between. The CDR3 extends over 11 amino acids. CDR3 bases: TGTGCCAGCAGTGGGGGCGGGCTACCTTTCTTC. It codes for CASSGGGLPFF.

This chain connects TRBV12-3 or TRBV12-4 to TRBJ1-1; TRBD1 agrees at 7 bases. This CDR3 has 11 residues. V lost 4 bases and J lost 8; bases outside the gene matches: 1. DNA of the CDR3: TGTGCCAGCAGTTGGGGACAGGAAGCTTTCTTT. Encoded protein: CASSWGQEAFF.

This clonotype was observed a single time. The CDR3 DNA reads TGTGCCAGCAGCAAACTGACAGGGGAGAGCTATGGCTACACCTTC. Amino acid sequence: CASSKLTGESYGYTF. V is TRBV21-1 and J is TRBJ1-2; the table's D gene call, TRBD1, was not cross checked with the DNA. TRBV21-1 is a pseudogene segment. The CDR3 runs 15 residues.

The V call is TRBV7-3, the J call TRBJ2-1; TRBD1 matches at 10 bases. J lost 5 bases, V lost 5 bases, and 6 bases had no gene match. This CDR3 comprises 15 residues. The germline V gene has CDR1 SGHTA and CDR2 FQGTGA. The CDR3 DNA reads as TGTGCCAGCAGCAGCTCCGGGACAGGGGACAATGAGCAGTTCTTC. Translation gives CASSSSGTGDNEQFF.